This T cell receptor beta chain is from a study of blood T cell repertoires in COVID-19. For the study at large: Whether acute or convalescent, the COVID-19 samples came from the United States, Italy and Spain. T cells, B-cell-depleted T cells, or PBMCs supplied cDNA or gDNA.

In the original processing: From reference gene primer amplification, estimates of nucleated cell counts were derived. Measured with immunoSEQ multiplex PCR; TCRdb has only the in-frame clones, and not every one. That table is the source of V, J and clone size, and D and trimming were worked out from the DNA. The sample has around 68,000 clones, around 90% seen once. The J segment lost 5 bases and the V segment lost 4 bases, leaving 3 bases of the junction unmatched. The CDR3 spans 14 residues. CDR1 is SGHNT, CDR2 YENEEA, per germline. The clonotype comes from a man aged 45-65 years with active COVID-19. The gene calls are TRBV11-3 and TRBJ2-1; TRBD1 matches at 9 bases. The material sequenced was peripheral blood. The CDR3 bases are TGTGCCAGCAGCTCACAGGGGGCTAACAATGAGCAGTTCTTC. As protein: CASSSQGANNEQFF.